These 10 T cell receptor beta chains were all obtained from the same sample, sequenced in a study of CD8 T cells in ankylosing spondylitis. Study-wide results and limits: In ankylosing spondylitis blood, a motif of several highly homologous TCR beta variants appeared characteristic.

The antigens for these receptors are not known. TCRdb independently ran MiXCR on the 5' RACE reads; one entry per CDR3 protein. The data hold fewer than 450,000 distinct CDR3 sequences, with roughly 18% observed a single time. The sample taken for sequencing was blood, either unsorted or a sorted T cell fraction (not recorded which). The receptors were sampled from a male donor with ankylosing spondylitis.

This clonotype appeared a few times. This chain uses TRBV4-2 with TRBJ2-1, with TRBD2 as a possible D gene (5 bases). Germline V gene lookup returns CDR1 LGHNA and CDR2 YNFKEQ. V was shortened by 0 bases and J by 8 bases, with 11 bases between the two germline ends. The CDR3 consists of 14 residues. For the CDR3, the DNA is TGTGCCAGCAGCCAAGATAGTAAGGAGGATGAGCAGTTCTTC. Translating gives CASSQDSKEDEQFF.

This clonotype was seen only a few times. This chain joins TRBV12-3 or TRBV12-4 and TRBJ1-1; TRBD1 might be the D (5 bases). The V gene lost 2 bases and the J gene lost 1 base, with 11 bases spanning the gap. The CDR3 runs 15 residues. In nucleotides, the CDR3 is TGTGCCAGCAGTTTACCCGACAGAAAGAACACTGAAGCTTTCTTT. This translates into CASSLPDRKNTEAFF.

The V gene is TRBV6-1, the J gene TRBJ1-2; TRBD1 aligns across 7 bases. In germline, CDR1 is MNHNS, CDR2 SASEGT. This CDR3 has 15 residues. V lost 6 bases, J lost 5 bases, and 12 bases stayed unmatched. The CDR3 sequence: CASRDRQDRAYGYTF. The CDR3 DNA sequence: TGTGCCAGCAGAGATCGCCAAGACAGGGCTTATGGCTACACCTTC.

The V gene is TRBV7-6, the J gene TRBJ1-1, with 7 bases that match TRBD1. The CDR3 totals 17 residues. Germline V gene lookup returns CDR1 SGHVS and CDR2 FNYEAQ. With V trimmed by 0 bases and J by 0 bases, 7 bases remained unmatched. As DNA, the CDR3 is TGTGCCAGCAGCTTAGCGCAGGGGGAGTACTTGAACACTGAAGCTTTCTTT. Protein product: CASSLAQGEYLNTEAFF.

The chain employs TRBV7-2 and TRBJ1-2; TRBD1 is a possible D gene (5 bases). The ends were cut back, 1 base at V and 4 bases at J, with 10 bases in the middle. Germline loops: CDR1 SGHTA, CDR2 FQGNSA. CDR3 length: 14 residues. The CDR3: CASSLDGRGYGYTF. In nucleotides, the CDR3 is TGTGCCAGCAGCTTAGATGGGAGGGGCTATGGCTACACCTTC.

The table lists this clonotype with a few counts. The chain recombines TRBV2 with TRBJ2-7; possibly TRBD1 or TRBD2 for D (5 bases each). Germline V gene lookup returns CDR1 SNHLY and CDR2 FYNNEI. V gave up 2 bases and J gave up 7 bases, with 12 bases separating them. This CDR3 region has 13 residues. The CDR3 reads CASSERGSWEQYF. The CDR3 nucleotides read TGTGCCAGCAGTGAACGGGGCTCCTGGGAGCAGTACTTC.

This clonotype was detected a few times. The chain is built from TRBV5-6 and TRBJ2-4; D possibly matches TRBD1 or TRBD2 (5 bases each). V shed 0 bases and J shed 4 bases, with 8 bases lying between them. Germline V gene sequence: CDR1 SGHDT, CDR2 YYEEEE. The CDR3 has 14 residues. The CDR3 region is CASSLGGPKNIQYF. The CDR3 nucleotides are TGTGCCAGCAGCTTGGGGGGACCAAAAAACATTCAGTACTTC.

This clonotype was seen a few times. The V gene is TRBV28, the J gene TRBJ2-1; 10 bases agree with TRBD1. V lost 3 bases and J lost 8; bases outside the gene matches: 10. CDR3 size: 16 residues. Germline CDR1 MDHEN, CDR2 SYDVKM. This CDR3 reads CASSFLGTGVVDEQFF. As DNA, the CDR3 is TGTGCCAGCAGTTTTTTGGGGACAGGGGTTGTTGATGAGCAGTTCTTC.

The chain uses TRBV10-2 and TRBJ2-2; D is perhaps TRBD2 (6 bases). Trimming shortened V by 2 bases and J by 6 bases, and 10 bases separated the two germline ends. From germline, CDR1 is WSHSY and CDR2 SAAADI. The CDR3 is 14 amino acids. As DNA, the CDR3 is TGCGCCAGCAGTGAGCCTGGGAGGCCCGGGGAGCTGTTTTTT. It encodes CASSEPGRPGELFF.

CDR3 nucleotide sequence: TGTGCCAGCAGCCGGTTCGGTTATAGCAATCAGCCCCAGCATTTT. Translated, it gives CASSRFGYSNQPQHF. The J gene is TRBJ1-5, the V gene TRBV14; D is uncertain. Germline V gene lookup returns CDR1 SGHDN and CDR2 FVKESK. The V end was cut by 4 bases, the J end by 0 bases, with 10 bases between. The CDR3 is made up of 15 amino acids.